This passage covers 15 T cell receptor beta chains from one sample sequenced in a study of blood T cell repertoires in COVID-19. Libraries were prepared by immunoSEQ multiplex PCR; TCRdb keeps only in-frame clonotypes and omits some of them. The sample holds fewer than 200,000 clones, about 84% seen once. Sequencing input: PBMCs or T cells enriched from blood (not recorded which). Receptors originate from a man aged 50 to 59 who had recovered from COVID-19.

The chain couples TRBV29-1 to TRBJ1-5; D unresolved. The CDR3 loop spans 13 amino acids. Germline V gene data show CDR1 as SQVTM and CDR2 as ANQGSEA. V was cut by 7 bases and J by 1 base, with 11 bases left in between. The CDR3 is CSAQTASNQPQHF. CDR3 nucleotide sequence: TGCAGCGCACAGACGGCGAGCAATCAGCCCCAGCATTTT.

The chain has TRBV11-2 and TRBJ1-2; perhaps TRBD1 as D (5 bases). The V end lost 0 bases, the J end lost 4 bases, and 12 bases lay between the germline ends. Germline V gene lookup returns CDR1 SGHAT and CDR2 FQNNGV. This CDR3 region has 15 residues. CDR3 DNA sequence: TGTGCCAGCAGCTTAGAGGGCGGGACCAGCTATGGCTACACCTTC. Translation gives CASSLEGGTSYGYTF.

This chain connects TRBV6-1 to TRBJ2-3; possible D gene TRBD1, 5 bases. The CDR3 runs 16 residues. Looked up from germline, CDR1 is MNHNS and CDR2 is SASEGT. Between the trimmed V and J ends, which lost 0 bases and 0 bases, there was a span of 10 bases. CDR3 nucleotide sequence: TGTGCCAGCAGTGAAGCGACCAGGGCTAGCACAGATACGCAGTATTTT. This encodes CASSEATRASTDTQYF.

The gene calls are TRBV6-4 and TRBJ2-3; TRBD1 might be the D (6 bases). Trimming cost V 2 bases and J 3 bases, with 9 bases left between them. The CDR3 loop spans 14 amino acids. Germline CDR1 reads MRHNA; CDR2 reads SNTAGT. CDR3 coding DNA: TGTGCCAGCAGTGACGGGGGCTGGACAGATACGCAGTATTTT. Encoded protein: CASSDGGWTDTQYF.

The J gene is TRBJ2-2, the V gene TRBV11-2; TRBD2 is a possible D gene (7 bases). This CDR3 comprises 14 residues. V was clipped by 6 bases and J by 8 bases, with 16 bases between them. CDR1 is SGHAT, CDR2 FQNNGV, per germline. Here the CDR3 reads CASRYSGGRGELFF. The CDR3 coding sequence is TGTGCCAGCAGATACTCCGGGGGGCGAGGGGAGCTGTTTTTT.

The CDR3 spells CASSWASTDTQYF. The CDR3 DNA reads TGTGCCAGCAGTTGGGCGAGCACAGATACGCAGTATTTT. This rearrangement joins TRBV27 to TRBJ2-3, with D unresolved. Germline V gene sequence: CDR1 MNHEY, CDR2 SMNVEV (reference sequence). Trimming removed 4 bases from V and 0 bases from J, with 5 bases in between. The CDR3 loop spans 13 amino acids.

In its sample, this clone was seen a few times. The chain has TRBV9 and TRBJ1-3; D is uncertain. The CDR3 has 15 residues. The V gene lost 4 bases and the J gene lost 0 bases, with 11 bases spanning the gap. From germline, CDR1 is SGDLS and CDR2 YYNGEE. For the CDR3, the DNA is TGTGCCAGCAGCCCCCAAGCGGCCTCTGGAAACACCATATATTTT. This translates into CASSPQAASGNTIYF.

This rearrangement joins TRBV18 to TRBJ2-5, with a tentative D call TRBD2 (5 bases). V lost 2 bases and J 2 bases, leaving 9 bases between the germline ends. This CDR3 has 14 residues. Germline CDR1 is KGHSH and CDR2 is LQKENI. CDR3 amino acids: CASSPSRTQETQYF. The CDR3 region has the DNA TGTGCCAGCTCACCAAGCAGGACTCAAGAGACCCAGTACTTC.

The CDR3 DNA is TGCGCCAGCAGCTGGAGCCAAGCCTTTGAAGCTTTCTTT. Its translation: CASSWSQAFEAFF. The chain recombines TRBV5-1 with TRBJ1-1; the D is unclear. This CDR3 spans 13 amino acids. Germline V lookup: CDR1 SGHRS, CDR2 YFSETQ. V lost 3 bases and J 7 bases, leaving 13 bases between the germline ends.

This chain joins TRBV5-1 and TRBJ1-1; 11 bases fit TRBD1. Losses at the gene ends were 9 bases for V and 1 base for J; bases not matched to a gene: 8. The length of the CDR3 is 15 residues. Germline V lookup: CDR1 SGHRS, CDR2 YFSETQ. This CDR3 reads CATRAGTGGNTEAFF. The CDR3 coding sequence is TGCGCCACCAGAGCAGGGACAGGGGGGAACACTGAAGCTTTCTTT. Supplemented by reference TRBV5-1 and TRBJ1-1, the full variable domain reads KAGVTQTPRYLIKTRGQQVTLSCSPISGHRSVSWYQQTPGQGLQFLFEYFSETQRNKGNFPGRFSGRQFSNSRSEMNVSTLELGDSALYLCATRAGTGGNTEAFFGQGTRLTVV.

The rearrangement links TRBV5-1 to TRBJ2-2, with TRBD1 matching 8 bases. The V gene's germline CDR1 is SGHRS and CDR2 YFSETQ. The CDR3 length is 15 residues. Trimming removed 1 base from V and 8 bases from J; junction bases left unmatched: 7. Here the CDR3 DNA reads TGCGCCAGCAGCTTGACCTCAGGGGGCGTAGGGGAGCTGTTTTTT. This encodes CASSLTSGGVGELFF.

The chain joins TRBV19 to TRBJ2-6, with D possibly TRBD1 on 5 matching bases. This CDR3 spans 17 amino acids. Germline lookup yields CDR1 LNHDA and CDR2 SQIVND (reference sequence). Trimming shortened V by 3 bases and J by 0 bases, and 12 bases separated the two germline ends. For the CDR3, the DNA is TGTGCCAGTAGTATCCTGACAGATTTCTCTGGGGCCAACGTCCTGACTTTC. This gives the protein CASSILTDFSGANVLTF.

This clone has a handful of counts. CDR3: CASSLYRVSEKLFF. DNA for the CDR3: TGTGCCAGCAGTTTATACAGGGTCTCTGAAAAACTGTTTTTT. The V and J genes are TRBV28 and TRBJ1-4; tentative D call: TRBD1 (6 bases). CDR3 size: 14 residues. Germline CDR1 is MDHEN and CDR2 is SYDVKM. The V end was cut by 1 base, the J end by 7 bases, with 10 bases between.

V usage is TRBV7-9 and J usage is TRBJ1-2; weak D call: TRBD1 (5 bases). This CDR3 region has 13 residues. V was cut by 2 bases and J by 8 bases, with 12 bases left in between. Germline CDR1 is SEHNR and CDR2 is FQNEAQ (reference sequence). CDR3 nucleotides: TGTGCCAGCAGCTTAAGGGGAGGCAAGGGCTACACCTTC. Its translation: CASSLRGGKGYTF.

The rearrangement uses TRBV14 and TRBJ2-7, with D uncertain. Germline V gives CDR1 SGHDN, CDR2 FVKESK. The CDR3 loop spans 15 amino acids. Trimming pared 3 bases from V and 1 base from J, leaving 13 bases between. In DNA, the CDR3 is TGTGCCAGCAGCCACTTCGGTGGGCCTTCCTACGAGCAGTACTTC. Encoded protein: CASSHFGGPSYEQYF.